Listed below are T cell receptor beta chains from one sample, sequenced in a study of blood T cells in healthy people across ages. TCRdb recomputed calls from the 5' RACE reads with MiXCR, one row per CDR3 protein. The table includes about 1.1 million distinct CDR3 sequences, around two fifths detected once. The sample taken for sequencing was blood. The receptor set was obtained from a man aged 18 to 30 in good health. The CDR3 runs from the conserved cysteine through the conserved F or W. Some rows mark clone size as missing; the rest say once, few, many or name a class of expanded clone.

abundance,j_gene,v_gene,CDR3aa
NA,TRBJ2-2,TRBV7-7,CALGGGVNTGELFF
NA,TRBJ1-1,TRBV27,CASSSLGRVMNTEAFF
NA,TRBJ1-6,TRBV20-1,CSATRGMVENSPLHF
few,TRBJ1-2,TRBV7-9,CASSGPGRLYGYTF
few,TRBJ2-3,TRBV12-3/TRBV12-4,CATLGTSGTDTQYF
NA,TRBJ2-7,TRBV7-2,CASSRGSGGQVSPEQYF
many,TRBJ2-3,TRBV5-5,CASSLGQASTDTQYF
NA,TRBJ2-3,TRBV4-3,CASSQEYGQDADTQYF
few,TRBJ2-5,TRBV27,CASSFMRGDETQYF
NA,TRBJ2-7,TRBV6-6,CASKPNPGNHNEQYF
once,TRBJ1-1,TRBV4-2,CASSQVIQDTEAFF
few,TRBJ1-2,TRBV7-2,CASSLRGEGSSTLRYGYTF
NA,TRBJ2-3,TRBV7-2,CASLLAGANTDTQYF
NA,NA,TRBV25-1,CASSNSRGPYEQYF
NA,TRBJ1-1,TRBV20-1,CSAIGTPLGEAFF
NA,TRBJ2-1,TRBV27,CVSMVEVSYNEQFF
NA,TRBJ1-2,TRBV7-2,CASSTRDGNGYTF
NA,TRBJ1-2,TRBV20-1,CSARTEEGRYGYTF
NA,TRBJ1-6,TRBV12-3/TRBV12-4,CASSSRGRDSPLHF
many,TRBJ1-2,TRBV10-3,CAISEATGDGYTF
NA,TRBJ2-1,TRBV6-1,CASSPVWGGLNNEQFF
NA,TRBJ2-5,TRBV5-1,CASSLGVVGETQYF
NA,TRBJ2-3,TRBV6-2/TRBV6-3,CASSRTLTHRYF
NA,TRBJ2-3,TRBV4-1,CASSQDSWTSGRTDTQYF
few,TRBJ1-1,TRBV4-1,CASSQVRAALYEAFF
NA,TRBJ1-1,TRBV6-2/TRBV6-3,CASSYSRGSGAEAFF